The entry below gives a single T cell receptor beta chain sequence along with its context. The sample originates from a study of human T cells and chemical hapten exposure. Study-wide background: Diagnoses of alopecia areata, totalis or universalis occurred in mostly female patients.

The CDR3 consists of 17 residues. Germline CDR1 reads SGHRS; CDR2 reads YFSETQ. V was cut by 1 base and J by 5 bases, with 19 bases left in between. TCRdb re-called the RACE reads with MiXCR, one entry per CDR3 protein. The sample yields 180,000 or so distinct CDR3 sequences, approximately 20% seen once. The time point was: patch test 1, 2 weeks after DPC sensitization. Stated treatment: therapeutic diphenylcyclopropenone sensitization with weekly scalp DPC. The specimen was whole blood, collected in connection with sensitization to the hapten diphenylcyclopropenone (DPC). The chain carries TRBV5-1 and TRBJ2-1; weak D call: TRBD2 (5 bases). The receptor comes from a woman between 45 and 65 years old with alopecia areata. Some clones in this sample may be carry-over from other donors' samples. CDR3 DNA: TGCGCCAGCAGCTTGCTTTTGAGGGAGTGGCGGGACAATGAGCAGTTCTTC. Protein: CASSLLLREWRDNEQFF.